Shown below are 28 T cell receptor beta chains from a single sample sequenced in a study of vaccination and CD4 T cells after COVID-19. Documented treatment: roughly 10-day PBMC culture with coronavirus spike peptide pools or control peptides (ViraFEST assay). Sequenced with the Oncomine TCR Beta short-read assay was DNA taken from cultured CD4+ T cells. TCRdb reprocessed the PCR reads with MiXCR, giving one entry per CDR3 protein. The sample carries about 7,800 distinct CDR3 sequences, 50% to 75% recorded once. No antigen has been assigned to these receptors. Sequenced material: CD4+ T cells from blood, cultured in vitro. The receptors stem from a human donor who had recovered from COVID-19.

The chain joins TRBV28 to TRBJ1-6; possible D gene TRBD1, 5 bases. Germline CDR1 reads MDHEN; CDR2 reads SYDVKM. With 6 bases removed from V and 8 bases from J, the gap between germline ends came to 17 bases. The CDR3 is 15 amino acids. CDR3 bases: TGTGCCAGCAGCACCCCAGGGAAGTGGGATTCACCCCTCCACTTT. Protein product: CASSTPGKWDSPLHF.

The chain has TRBV21-1 and TRBJ1-3; the table calls TRBD1, which could not be checked here. TRBV21-1 is an annotated pseudogene. CDR3 length: 18 residues. The CDR3 here is CASSTRQGPASSGNTIYF. CDR3 nucleotides: TGTGCCAGCAGCACTAGACAGGGCCCAGCTAGCTCTGGAAACACCATATATTTT.

The rearrangement uses TRBV2 and TRBJ1-2; 7 positions match TRBD1. Trimming cost V 4 bases and J 7 bases; bases outside gene matches: 12. This CDR3 comprises 15 residues. Per germline, CDR1 SNHLY and CDR2 FYNNEI. The CDR3 DNA is TGTGCCAGCAGTGGCCTCAGACCCAGGGACAGTGGCTACACCTTC. This sequence encodes CASSGLRPRDSGYTF.

The chain joins TRBV5-4 to TRBJ2-1; 10 bases agree with TRBD1. V gave up 0 bases and J gave up 8 bases; unmatched junction bases: 5. This CDR3 contains 15 residues. Germline assignment: CDR1 SGHNT and CDR2 YYREEE (reference sequence). The CDR3 here is CASSLVETGGDEQFF. CDR3 DNA: TGTGCCAGCAGCTTGGTCGAGACAGGGGGCGATGAGCAGTTCTTC.

This chain uses TRBV29-1 with TRBJ1-1, with 10 nucleotides matching TRBD1. This CDR3 has 16 residues. Germline trimming cut 4 bases from V and 4 bases from J; bases unmatched to any gene: 12. The germline V gene encodes CDR1 SQVTM and CDR2 ANQGSEA. CDR3 nucleotides: TGCAGCGTTGGATACAGGGGACAGGGGCTTGGCACTGAAGCTTTCTTT. Its translation is CSVGYRGQGLGTEAFF. The variable domain in full, completed from reference TRBV29-1 and TRBJ1-1, reads SAVISQKPSRDICQRGTSLTIQCQVDSQVTMMFWYRQQPGQSLTLIATANQGSEATYESGFVIDKFPISRPNLTFSTLTVSNMSPEDSSIYLCSVGYRGQGLGTEAFFGQGTRLTVV.

This clonotype was counted a few times. The rearrangement uses TRBV7-2 and TRBJ2-7; 7 bases are shared with TRBD2. The germline V gene encodes CDR1 SGHTA and CDR2 FQGNSA. This CDR3 contains 15 residues. With V trimmed by 1 base and J by 9 bases, 12 bases remained unmatched. CDR3 amino acids: CASSLGGGLSYRQYF. The DNA of the CDR3 is TGTGCCAGCAGCTTAGGGGGAGGGCTCTCCTACCGGCAGTACTTC.

CDR3 nucleotides: TGTGCCAGCAGTTCAAGGGTGTCGGCGGGGAACCAAGAGACCCAGTACTTC. Protein: CASSSRVSAGNQETQYF. This chain connects TRBV28 to TRBJ2-5; a possible D gene is TRBD2 (6 bases). Germline CDR1 is MDHEN and CDR2 is SYDVKM. V shed 4 bases and J shed 0 bases, with 18 bases lying between them. The CDR3 has 17 residues.

This clonotype has just a few counts. The CDR3 bases are TGCAGTGCTGTAACTAGCGGGGGGGCCTCCGAGCAGTACTTC. Its protein product is CSAVTSGGASEQYF. The J gene is TRBJ2-7, the V gene TRBV20-1, with 13 bases lining up with TRBD2. The CDR3 consists of 14 residues. J lost 6 bases, V lost 5 bases, and 7 bases had no gene match. CDR1 and CDR2 from the germline V gene are DFQATT and SNEGSKA (reference sequence).

This rearrangement joins TRBV30 to TRBJ2-7; D is undetermined. Looked up from germline, CDR1 is GTSNPN and CDR2 is SVGIG (reference sequence). V lost 0 bases and J 5 bases, leaving 14 bases between the germline ends. The CDR3 loop spans 14 amino acids. Here the CDR3 reads CAWSVQIGRNEQYF. CDR3 sequence (DNA): TGTGCCTGGAGTGTTCAGATAGGCCGGAACGAGCAGTACTTC.

J is TRBJ2-1 and V is TRBV6-1; 13 bases align to TRBD2. The junction had 3 bases not matched to a gene; V was cut back by 6 bases and J by 10 bases. There are 13 residues in the CDR3. Germline CDR1 and CDR2: MNHNS and SASEGT. The CDR3 region is CASSGLAGVEQFF. Here the CDR3 DNA reads TGTGCCAGCAGCGGACTAGCGGGAGTCGAGCAGTTCTTC.

The sample holds a few counts of this clonotype. The genes are TRBV28 and TRBJ1-5; possibly TRBD1 for D (6 bases). Germline lookup yields CDR1 MDHEN and CDR2 SYDVKM. CDR3 size: 15 residues. V was shortened by 6 bases and J by 3 bases, with 15 bases between the two germline ends. For the CDR3, the DNA is TGTGCCAGCAGACCACGGGGGCGGGTCAATCAGCCCCAGCATTTT. Its protein is CASRPRGRVNQPQHF.

The chain joins TRBV28 to TRBJ1-1; D may be TRBD1 (6 bases). The CDR3 is made up of 15 amino acids. CDR1 MDHEN and CDR2 SYDVKM come from the germline V gene. The V and J ends lost 0 bases and 1 base respectively, with 9 bases between them. Written as DNA, the CDR3 is TGTGCCAGCAGTTTATGGGGGGCCGCGAACACTGAAGCTTTCTTT. It codes for CASSLWGAANTEAFF.

CDR3 coding DNA: TGTGCCAGCACCCGACGACCTAGGGGTGAAGCTTTCTTT. As protein: CASTRRPRGEAFF. The genes are TRBV7-9 and TRBJ1-1; a possible D gene is TRBD1 (5 bases). V was cut by 7 bases and J by 7 bases, with 16 bases left in between. The germline gives CDR1 SEHNR, CDR2 FQNEAQ (reference sequence). This CDR3 spans 13 amino acids.

CDR3 DNA sequence: TGTGCCAGCAGTTTATGGCTAGCGGGGCTCCCCGAGCAGTACTTC. Amino acid sequence: CASSLWLAGLPEQYF. J is TRBJ2-7 and V is TRBV28, with 9 bases matching TRBD2. Germline V gene sequence: CDR1 MDHEN, CDR2 SYDVKM. V lost 0 bases and J lost 6; bases outside the gene matches: 6. This CDR3 contains 15 residues.

This clonotype appeared a few times. This chain uses TRBV2 with TRBJ1-2, with a possible D match to TRBD1 (6 bases). Trimming stripped 4 bases from V and 0 bases from J, with 9 bases between. This CDR3 comprises 14 residues. Germline V gives CDR1 SNHLY, CDR2 FYNNEI. CDR3 sequence reads: CASSVGTPNYGYTF. CDR3 DNA: TGTGCCAGCAGTGTGGGGACACCTAACTATGGCTACACCTTC.

This sequence joins TRBV24-1 and TRBJ2-1; D is perhaps TRBD2 (6 bases). This CDR3 has 13 amino acids. Trimming pared 5 bases from V and 8 bases from J, leaving 12 bases between. Germline assignment: CDR1 KGHDR and CDR2 SFDVKD. CDR3 coding DNA: TGTGCCACCAGTGTTGGCGGGGAGCATGAGCAGTTCTTC. As protein: CATSVGGEHEQFF.

This chain joins TRBV20-1 and TRBJ1-1; 7 bases fit TRBD1. Germline V gene sequence: CDR1 DFQATT, CDR2 SNEGSKA (reference sequence). The J segment lost 1 base and the V segment lost 0 bases, leaving 5 bases of the junction unmatched. This CDR3 spans 15 amino acids. In DNA, the CDR3 is TGCAGTGCTAGAGATGGGAGACAGGGGAACACTGAAGCTTTCTTT. Encoded protein: CSARDGRQGNTEAFF.

A single count supports this clonotype. The V gene is TRBV7-9, the J gene TRBJ2-3; the D gene is possibly TRBD1 (5 bases). V was cut by 1 base and J by 2 bases, with 10 bases left in between. CDR1 and CDR2 from the germline V gene are SEHNR and FQNEAQ (reference sequence). CDR3 length: 15 amino acids. As DNA, the CDR3 is TGTGCCAGCAGCTTAGAAGGGGATCCCACAGATACGCAGTATTTT. Its translation is CASSLEGDPTDTQYF.

A single count supports this clonotype. J is TRBJ1-6 and V is TRBV14; D gene unclear. Germline values: CDR1 SGHDN, CDR2 FVKESK. Trimming took off 1 base at V and 10 bases at J, with 8 bases between the two ends. This CDR3 spans 13 amino acids. The CDR3 coding sequence is TGTGCCAGCAGCCAAGCAGTTGGGTCACCCCTCCACTTT. Residues: CASSQAVGSPLHF.

The chain links TRBV28 to TRBJ1-1, with D perhaps matching TRBD1 (6 bases). Trimming left V 4 bases short and J 3 bases short, with 6 bases between. The V gene's germline CDR1 is MDHEN and CDR2 SYDVKM. This CDR3 spans 12 amino acids. CDR3: CASSSGDTEAFF. The CDR3 DNA reads TGTGCCAGCAGTTCAGGGGACACTGAAGCTTTCTTT.

The V and J genes are TRBV20-1 and TRBJ1-2, with D uncertain. Germline lookup yields CDR1 DFQATT and CDR2 SNEGSKA (reference sequence). CDR3 length: 12 residues. Trimming cost V 1 base and J 4 bases, with 7 bases left between them. Written as DNA, the CDR3 is TGCAGTGCTAGAGTAACCGCCTATGGCTACACCTTC. Its protein is CSARVTAYGYTF.

The CDR3 DNA sequence: TGTGCCAGCAGGAAACAGGGAACCCCCTCCTACGAGCAGTACTTC. It is translated as CASRKQGTPSYEQYF. The V and J genes are TRBV27 and TRBJ2-7, with D tentatively TRBD1 (6 bases). Germline CDR1 reads MNHEY; CDR2 reads SMNVEV (reference sequence). Trimming shortened V by 6 bases and J by 0 bases, and 15 bases separated the two germline ends. CDR3 length: 15 residues.

The chain combines TRBV6-1 with TRBJ2-6; perhaps TRBD2 as D (6 bases). The CDR3 is made up of 15 amino acids. Looked up from germline, CDR1 is MNHNS and CDR2 is SASEGT. Trimming took 4 bases from V and 2 from J, leaving 9 bases between them. As DNA, the CDR3 is TGTGCCAGCAGTGTGGGAGGACCTGGGGCCAACGTCCTGACTTTC. Its protein is CASSVGGPGANVLTF.

This clonotype was recorded a few times. This chain joins TRBV7-9 and TRBJ1-1; tentative D call: TRBD1 (6 bases). The CDR3 spans 12 residues. The germline V gene has CDR1 SEHNR and CDR2 FQNEAQ (reference sequence). With 5 bases removed from V and 8 bases from J, the gap between germline ends came to 12 bases. The CDR3 sequence: CASSRGGTEAFF. As DNA, the CDR3 is TGTGCCAGCAGCCGAGGTGGGACAGAAGCTTTCTTT.

This rearrangement joins TRBV20-1 to TRBJ2-3; D unclear. CDR3 length equals 13 residues. Between the trimmed V and J ends, which lost 4 bases and 2 bases, there was a span of 10 bases. Germline lookup yields CDR1 DFQATT and CDR2 SNEGSKA (reference sequence). The CDR3 here is CSAKRTSTDTQYF. CDR3 in DNA: TGCAGTGCTAAGAGGACGTCCACAGATACGCAGTATTTT.

V and J are TRBV20-1 and TRBJ2-7, with TRBD1 identical over 8 bases. Trimming cost V 6 bases and J 7 bases; bases outside gene matches: 8. Germline CDR1 reads DFQATT; CDR2 reads SNEGSKA (reference sequence). CDR3 length: 12 amino acids. The CDR3 protein is CSARTYRGEQYF. The CDR3 nucleotides read TGCAGTGCCCGGACTTACAGGGGGGAGCAGTACTTC.

This chain joins TRBV19 and TRBJ2-7; the D gene is possibly TRBD1 (6 bases). The germline V gene encodes CDR1 LNHDA and CDR2 SQIVND (reference sequence). The V and J ends lost 5 bases and 3 bases respectively, with 17 bases between them. The CDR3 is 15 residues long. The CDR3 is CASSGGRGAYYEQYF. The CDR3 nucleotides read TGTGCCAGTAGTGGGGGCAGGGGAGCCTACTACGAGCAGTACTTC. The entire variable domain, with the rest obtained from reference TRBV19 and TRBJ2-7, is as follows: DGGITQSPKYLFRKEGQNVTLSCEQNLNHDAMYWYRQDPGQGLRLIYYSQIVNDFQKGDIAEGYSVSREKKESFPLTVTSAQKNPTAFYLCASSGGRGAYYEQYFGPGTRLTVT.

This clonotype has more than one count but fewer than ten. This chain links TRBV12-3 or TRBV12-4 with TRBJ1-6; perhaps TRBD1 as D (6 bases). Deletions cut 8 bases from V and 0 bases from J, with 14 bases between. CDR3 length: 16 amino acids. DNA for the CDR3: TGTGCCAGCCAAACACAGGGAGGCTCCTATAATTCACCCCTCCACTTT. Protein sequence: CASQTQGGSYNSPLHF.